The 2 T cell receptor beta chains below were found in one sample sequenced in a study of post-analysis software for immune sequencing data. General study points: Patients carried four or five TRBV segments more frequently than controls did, and TRBV5-6, TRBV5-1 and TRBV20-1 were among them.

Libraries were made from TCR beta cDNA, and they carried unique molecular identifiers. TCRdb independently ran MiXCR on the PCR reads; one entry per CDR3 protein. The data hold 170,000 or so distinct CDR3 sequences, with approximately 30% observed a single time. Which antigens these TCRs recognize remains unknown. Sample: blood. Receptors were obtained from a girl aged 10 to 17 with multiple sclerosis.

The chain couples TRBV7-9 to TRBJ1-5; D is perhaps TRBD1 (6 bases). V was shortened by 2 bases and J by 6 bases, with 14 bases between the two germline ends. The CDR3 runs 15 residues. Germline CDR1 SEHNR, CDR2 FQNEAQ (reference sequence). The DNA of the CDR3 is TGTGCCAGCAGCTTAAGCTCGGGACACTCTCAGCCCCAGCATTTT. Translation gives CASSLSSGHSQPQHF.

This clonotype has ten or more counts. The chain joins TRBV6-5 to TRBJ2-6; possible D gene TRBD1, 5 bases. The CDR3 length is 18 residues. Between the trimmed V and J ends, which lost 2 bases and 0 bases, there was a span of 14 bases. Germline V CDR1 and CDR2: MNHEY, SVGAGI. The CDR3 DNA reads as TGTGCCAGCAGTTACGAAAGGGGCCAGCGCTCTGGGGCCAACGTCCTGACTTTC. Amino acids: CASSYERGQRSGANVLTF.